This TCR beta chain was sequenced during a study of T cells in Graves' hyperthyroidism and ophthalmopathy (dated 2019 in TCRdb). Turning to the overall study: Peripheral blood was sampled at the time of initial diagnosis, prior to any treatment. Whether ophthalmopathy could be predicted prospectively was tested in an independent validation cohort made up of 18 to 20 hyperthyroidism patients plus 17 patients who later progressed to ophthalmopathy. The paper reports TCR Vbeta CDR3 sequencing of some 140 peripheral blood samples: 40 or so ophthalmopathy, roughly 74 hyperthyroidism and approximately 17 progressor patients. A discovery cohort of roughly 100 patients, approximately 44 with Graves' ophthalmopathy and about 58 with stable Graves' hyperthyroidism, was used to find distinguishing TCR V-J signatures. In addition, the study compared T-cell repertoires in thyroid tissue and in blood from about 6 Graves' hyperthyroidism patients. Once sampling was done, hyperthyroidism patients were given methimazole at a starting dose of 30 mg daily, whereas ophthalmopathy patients were given high-dose intravenous methylprednisolone. The roughly 100 discovery patients were randomly divided into training and test sets at a 7:3 ratio. The research as a whole found: Most expanded thyroid clonotypes (frequency above 0.001) were also detected in blood, a finding suggesting that blood repertoires may reflect thyroid immune responses. During validation, the model predicted progression to ophthalmopathy a median of around 7 months ahead of onset, with 70.59% sensitivity and around 72% specificity. Ophthalmopathy was separated from stable hyperthyroidism by a 13 V-J signature model, with approximately 90% sensitivity and around 81% specificity obtained in cross-validation and 80%/75% obtained in testing. Sample size was not statistically predetermined, and investigators were not blinded to group allocation.

From the germline V gene (reference sequence), CDR1 is GTSNPN and CDR2 is SVGIG. The CDR3, from cysteine to phenylalanine, totals 14 residues. The retained sequence is limited to the CDR3, 42 bases, with the frame set at the first base. V is trimmed back by 3 bases and J by 8 bases, and the junction contains 7 bases that no gene match accounts for. The TCR beta CDR3 regions were amplified from the RNA transcripts. A first-round RT-PCR of the TCR CDR3 used the HTBI primer set with the Qiagen OneStep RT-PCR kit. The libraries were constructed in a second round of multiplex PCR and then size-selected and purified. The libraries were sequenced on an Illumina HiSeq2000 using paired-end 100 bp reads. Per the original workflow: SOAPnuke was used to process the raw data, removing reads that contained adapters or uncalled bases, had a mean Phred below 15, or lacked an exact match to the constant primer or identifier. COPE v1.2.5 was used to merge high-quality paired reads, and clonotypes were defined as unique nucleotide sequences. MiTCR v1.1 was used to align clonotypes to the IMGT TRBV, TRBD and TRBJ reference segments. The analysis included only V-J combinations with a frequency above 0.0001, which together covered roughly 99% of the repertoires. The TCS score was defined as F50 (clonal expansion) divided by E x V (chaos), with BLOSUM62-based TCRdist calculated between CDR3 peptides within each V-J. Welch's t-statistics and random forest reduced around 550 V-J features to under 15, which were used in a naive Bayes classifier (R e1071). TCRdb cleaned the public reads at Q25 with fastp, built clones with MiXCR and kept in-frame beta chains. CDR3 protein duplicates are merged, each entry listing the most common genes and DNA. These V and J calls are TCRdb output, not the study's own analysis. The sample records approximately 640,000 distinct CDR3 sequences, about 18% of which are singletons. Jointly, the top ten make up 15% to 19% of the sample.

A patient counted as having stable Graves' hyperthyroidism if no progression to ophthalmopathy occurred over 18 months of follow-up. Hyperthyroidism patients were newly diagnosed, with disease duration under 2 months, and aged 18 to 65 years. Any patient with an uncontrolled infection, another autoimmune disease, pregnancy or lactation was excluded. Diagnoses relied on clinical symptoms, serum thyroxine and TRAb, thyroid ultrasound and orbital computed tomography. PBMCs were isolated from about 10 ml of fresh peripheral blood by Ficoll-Paque density gradient centrifugation. Trizol reagent was used to extract total RNA, and RNA quality was then checked on an Agilent 2100 Bioanalyzer. This clonotype occurred a few times. What antigen it recognizes has not been identified. Within one base of it there is no much larger clone, and no base qualities were kept.

This clonotype was obtained from a man between 50 and 59 years old with Graves' hyperthyroidism. Sequencing used blood. The V gene is TRBV30 and the J gene is TRBJ1-2; TRBD1 lines up with 12 middle nucleotides. CDR3 region: CAWRTGQGAWGYTF. The nucleotide sequence is given as TGTGCCTGGAGAACGGGACAGGGGGCATGGGGCTACACCTTC.